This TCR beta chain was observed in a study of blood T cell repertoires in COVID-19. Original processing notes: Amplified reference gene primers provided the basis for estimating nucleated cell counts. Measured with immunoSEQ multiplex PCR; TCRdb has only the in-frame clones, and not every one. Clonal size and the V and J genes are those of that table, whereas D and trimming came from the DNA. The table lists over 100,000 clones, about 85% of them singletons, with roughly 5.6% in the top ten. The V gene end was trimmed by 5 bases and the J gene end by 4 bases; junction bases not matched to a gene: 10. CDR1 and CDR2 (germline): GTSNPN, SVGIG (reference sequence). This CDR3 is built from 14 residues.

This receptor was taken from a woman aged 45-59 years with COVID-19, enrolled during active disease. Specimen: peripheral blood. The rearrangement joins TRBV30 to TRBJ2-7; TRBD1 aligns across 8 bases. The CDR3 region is CAWGTGTGEYEQYF. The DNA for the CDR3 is TGTGCCTGGGGAACCGGGACAGGTGAATACGAGCAGTACTTC.